One and the same sample provided the 22 T cell receptor beta chains below, sequenced in a study of shared clonotypes between healthy human individuals (TCRdb year 2020). Library creation used the immunoSEQ multiplex PCR assay. Entries here come from immuneACCESS through TCRdb and include only in-frame sequences with V and J called. Some clones fail to appear in such tables; in the studies checked, an unresolved V gene covers under half of the shortfall, and the cause of the remainder is unknown. In all, the sample holds roughly 1,500,000 clones, and about 98.5% of those were seen once. The ten largest clones represent over 0.3% of the sample. The sequencing input was naive CD4+ T cells sorted from blood. According to the study, the label for this sample's cell subset or site signals: CD45RA+ positively selected. Receptors were obtained from a man aged 25-45 years in good health.

The rearrangement links TRBV19 to TRBJ2-1; tentative D call: TRBD2 (5 bases). V was pared by 4 bases and J by 5 bases, with 12 bases between. The germline CDR1 and CDR2 sequences are LNHDA and SQIVND (reference sequence). The CDR3 is made up of 14 amino acids. The DNA for the CDR3 is TGTGCCAGTAGTACCGCGGACTGGAACAATGAGCAGTTCTTC. Translating it yields CASSTADWNNEQFF.

Remarks on this clone: Other DNA sequences within the sample encode an identical CDR3. The chain joins TRBV18 to TRBJ2-7; no clear D. V was pared by 6 bases and J by 0 bases, with 6 bases between. The CDR3 contains 12 residues. Germline V gene lookup returns CDR1 KGHSH and CDR2 LQKENI. The CDR3 nucleotides read TGTGCCAGCTCCTCCAGCTCCTACGAGCAGTACTTC. Translated: CASSSSSYEQYF.

The chain has TRBV13 and TRBJ2-1; 7 nucleotides agree with TRBD2. This CDR3 is built from 13 residues. The germline gives CDR1 PRHDT, CDR2 FYEKMQ (reference sequence). V lost 8 bases and J lost 5; bases outside the gene matches: 6. Written as DNA, the CDR3 is TGTGCCAGCGCGGGGAGGGCTAACAATGAGCAGTTCTTC. Its translation is CASAGRANNEQFF. The full variable domain, completed using reference TRBV13 and TRBJ2-1, is AAGVIQSPRHLIKEKRETATLKCYPIPRHDTVYWYQQGPGQDPQFLISFYEKMQSDKGSIPDRFSAQQFSDYHSELNMSSLELGDSALYFCASAGRANNEQFFGPGTRLTVL.

V gene TRBV9 combines with J gene TRBJ2-5; TRBD2 matches at 8 bases. The germline V gene encodes CDR1 SGDLS and CDR2 YYNGEE. J gave up 7 bases and V 4 bases, and 24 bases lay outside the gene matches. This CDR3 has 19 residues. Written as DNA, the CDR3 is TGTGCCAGCAGCAAAGAAGGGAATGCGGGACTAGGGATACCCGGGACCCAGTACTTC. Its translation: CASSKEGNAGLGIPGTQYF.

The chain is built from TRBV29-1 and TRBJ1-2; no definite D call. V was shortened by 3 bases and J by 4 bases, with 12 bases between the two germline ends. The CDR3 is made up of 13 amino acids. Per the germline V gene, CDR1 is SQVTM and CDR2 is ANQGSEA. CDR3 DNA sequence: TGCAGCGTTGAGCGGCAGAGACCCTATGGCTACACCTTC. This gives the protein CSVERQRPYGYTF.

The V and J genes are TRBV5-4 and TRBJ2-2; D unresolved. This CDR3 is 14 amino acids long. Germline V lookup: CDR1 SGHNT, CDR2 YYREEE (reference sequence). V was pared by 4 bases and J by 4 bases, with 11 bases between. CDR3 DNA: TGTGCCAGCAGCCCTGCCCCTCGCACCGGGGAGCTGTTTTTT. Residues: CASSPAPRTGELFF.

This chain joins TRBV11-2 and TRBJ1-2, with TRBD1 as a possible D gene (5 bases). Per germline, CDR1 SGHAT and CDR2 FQNNGV. V lost 2 bases and J 7 bases, leaving 20 bases between the germline ends. The CDR3 totals 16 residues. The CDR3 here is CASSLILGQGGSGYTF. In DNA, the CDR3 is TGTGCCAGCAGCTTAATACTGGGCCAGGGCGGGAGTGGCTACACCTTC.

The chain carries TRBV5-4 and TRBJ2-7, with D maybe TRBD2 (6 bases). This CDR3 has 16 amino acids. Between the trimmed V and J ends, which lost 2 bases and 0 bases, there was a span of 15 bases. Germline V gene data show CDR1 as SGHNT and CDR2 as YYREEE (reference sequence). CDR3 DNA: TGTGCCAGCAGCTTACAATTAACTAGCACCTCCTACGAGCAGTACTTC. It specifies CASSLQLTSTSYEQYF.

J is TRBJ1-4 and V is TRBV28, with a possible D match to TRBD1 (5 bases). Germline V gives CDR1 MDHEN, CDR2 SYDVKM. CDR3 length: 12 residues. V lost 6 bases and J lost 7, with 9 bases in between. CDR3 coding DNA: TGTGCCAGCAGATCAGGGAGTGAAAAACTGTTTTTT. It translates to CASRSGSEKLFF.

The J gene is TRBJ2-3, the V gene TRBV10-3; unclear D gene. The ends were cut back, 6 bases at V and 0 bases at J, with 7 bases in the middle. Germline values: CDR1 ENHRY, CDR2 SYGVKD. The CDR3 runs to 13 residues. For the CDR3, the DNA is TGTGCCATCAGCCCCGGGAGCACAGATACGCAGTATTTT. Protein product: CAISPGSTDTQYF.

The genes are TRBV15 and TRBJ1-1; no clear D gene. This CDR3 contains 16 residues. V shed 6 bases and J shed 1 base, with 18 bases lying between them. Germline lookup yields CDR1 LNHNV and CDR2 YYDKDF (reference sequence). The CDR3 reads CATSPMGRVANTEAFF. The CDR3 nucleotides are TGTGCCACCAGTCCCATGGGGAGGGTGGCGAACACTGAAGCTTTCTTT.

J is TRBJ2-3 and V is TRBV7-8; TRBD1 agrees at 7 bases. CDR3 length: 17 amino acids. The germline V gene has CDR1 SGHVS and CDR2 FQNEAQ. With 2 bases clipped from V and 2 bases from J, the junction kept 10 bases outside the gene matches. CDR3 amino acids: CASSLRGRSTYTDTQYF. CDR3 DNA: TGTGCCAGCAGCTTAAGGGGGCGCAGTACTTACACAGATACGCAGTATTTT.

With respect to this clone: At the DNA level, this CDR3 is encoded by other sequences in the same sample as well. The genes are TRBV18 and TRBJ2-7; tentative D call: TRBD1 (5 bases). Trimming left V 3 bases short and J 2 bases short, with 11 bases between. The length of the CDR3 is 14 residues. Germline V gene sequence: CDR1 KGHSH, CDR2 LQKENI. In DNA form, the CDR3 reads TGTGCCAGCTCACCTGGGCAGGGAACCTACGAGCAGTACTTC. Translation gives CASSPGQGTYEQYF.

This clone was recorded once. CDR3 protein: CASIGDRMYETQYF. CDR3 coding DNA: TGTGCCAGCATAGGGGACAGGATGTATGAGACCCAGTACTTC. This chain links TRBV28 with TRBJ2-5; 8 bases agree with TRBD1. Germline CDR1 reads MDHEN; CDR2 reads SYDVKM. The CDR3 contains 14 residues. J lost 5 bases, V lost 7 bases, and 9 bases had no gene match.

This chain joins TRBV6-5 and TRBJ2-7; D may be TRBD1 or TRBD2 (5 bases each). The CDR3 is 15 amino acids. V was trimmed by 2 bases and J by 6 bases, leaving 17 bases between them. CDR1 and CDR2 (germline): MNHEY, SVGAGI. The CDR3 sequence: CASSYGSQGSGEQYF. In DNA form, the CDR3 reads TGTGCCAGCAGTTACGGGAGCCAGGGTAGTGGCGAGCAGTACTTC.

This clone was picked up one time. The chain recombines TRBV2 with TRBJ2-2; TRBD1 matches 7 bases. CDR1 and CDR2 (germline): SNHLY, FYNNEI. J was trimmed by 0 bases and V by 5 bases; bases with no gene match: 3. This CDR3 has 15 residues. CDR3 bases: TGTGCCAGCAGTCCCGGGACAGCGAACACCGGGGAGCTGTTTTTT. It yields the protein CASSPGTANTGELFF.

V is TRBV11-2 and J is TRBJ2-7; 13 bases align to TRBD2. V shed 5 bases, J shed 5 bases, and the junction held 6 bases outside the gene matches. The CDR3 runs 15 residues. Germline CDR1 SGHAT, CDR2 FQNNGV. CDR3 DNA: TGTGCCAGCAGCCCGACTAGCGGGAGGCCTAACGAGCAGTACTTC. This translates into CASSPTSGRPNEQYF.

The chain combines TRBV5-1 with TRBJ2-2; the D gene is possibly TRBD2 (5 bases). From germline, CDR1 is SGHRS and CDR2 YFSETQ. The length of the CDR3 is 15 residues. Trimming cost V 4 bases and J 7 bases, with 17 bases left between them. In DNA form, the CDR3 reads TGCGCCAGCAGCCCTACAATAATAGAGGGCGGGGAGCTGTTTTTT. This translates into CASSPTIIEGGELFF.

On this clone: Within the sample, other DNA sequences also encode this same CDR3. CDR3 nucleotide sequence: TGCGCCAGCAGCCTAGGACTAGCTGAACCCTACGAGCAGTACTTC. It yields the protein CASSLGLAEPYEQYF. The rearrangement uses TRBV5-1 and TRBJ2-7, with 8 nucleotides matching TRBD2. Germline V CDR1 and CDR2: SGHRS, YFSETQ. The CDR3 spans 15 residues. V lost 4 bases, J lost 2 bases, and 8 bases stayed unmatched.

The chain employs TRBV27 and TRBJ1-1; TRBD1 agrees at 11 bases. The germline V gene encodes CDR1 MNHEY and CDR2 SMNVEV (reference sequence). The CDR3 has 17 amino acids. The V and J ends lost 2 bases and 5 bases, in that order; junction bases with no gene match: 10. The CDR3 reads CASSLRGTGGTSTEAFF. In DNA form, the CDR3 reads TGTGCCAGCAGTTTAAGGGGGACAGGGGGAACCTCGACTGAAGCTTTCTTT.

V is TRBV6-1 and J is TRBJ1-2; no clear D gene. Germline V CDR1 and CDR2: MNHNS, SASEGT. This CDR3 has 13 amino acids. The germline V and J ends were trimmed by 2 bases and 4 bases, with 8 bases remaining between them. The chain's CDR3 is CASSESAFYGYTF. The DNA of the CDR3 is TGTGCCAGCAGTGAATCGGCGTTCTATGGCTACACCTTC.

The rearrangement uses TRBV30 and TRBJ2-3; D possibly corresponds to TRBD2 (6 bases). Trimming left V 3 bases short and J 2 bases short, with 12 bases between. The CDR3 is made up of 14 amino acids. The germline V gene encodes CDR1 GTSNPN and CDR2 SVGIG (reference sequence). CDR3: CAWSDSGVTDTQYF. The CDR3 DNA is TGTGCCTGGAGCGATAGCGGAGTCACAGATACGCAGTATTTT. Using reference TRBV30 and TRBJ2-3 for the parts outside the CDR3, the full variable domain is SQTIHQWPATLVQPVGSPLSLECTVEGTSNPNLYWYRQAAGRGLQLLFYSVGIGQISSEVPQNLSASRPQDRQFILSSKKLLLSDSGFYLCAWSDSGVTDTQYFGPGTRLTVL.